This T cell receptor (beta chain) was documented in a study of blood T cell repertoires in COVID-19. Study context: The United States, Italy and Spain provided the acute and convalescent COVID-19 samples.

The CDR3 has 13 amino acids. Germline V gene data show CDR1 as MNHEY and CDR2 as SVGAGI. Trimming pared 10 bases from V and 2 bases from J, leaving 14 bases between. The table came from immunoSEQ multiplex PCR; TCRdb's copy has only in-frame clones and leaves some out. Counted here are under 450,000 clones, around 87% occurring once; the ten biggest clones make up 1% to 1.5%. Cohorts were determined from participant-reported clinical history. Two negative PCRs, clearance, or symptom resolution were required of recovered Cohort 3 donors. This TCR was sampled from a man aged 25 to 40 who had recovered from COVID-19. The chain has TRBV6-5 and TRBJ2-5, with a tentative D call TRBD1 (6 bases). Source material: PBMCs or T cells enriched from blood (not recorded which). CDR3: CAIRRTAQETQYF. In nucleotides, the CDR3 is TGTGCCATCCGTAGGACAGCACAAGAGACCCAGTACTTC.